A single sample gave rise to the 20 T cell receptor beta chains below, sequenced in a study of shared clonotypes between healthy human individuals. Measured with immunoSEQ multiplex PCR; TCRdb has only the in-frame clones, and not every one. The sample carries hundreds of thousands of clones, roughly 70% recorded once. The material sequenced was memory CD4+ T cells sorted from blood. The subset denotes: CD45RA-negative fraction. These receptors were obtained from a woman aged 30 to 39 in good health.

This chain links TRBV6-5 with TRBJ1-1, with TRBD1 identical over 7 bases. This CDR3 region has 10 residues. Germline V CDR1 and CDR2: MNHEY, SVGAGI. V lost 7 bases, J lost 7 bases, and 0 bases stayed unmatched. CDR3 bases: TGTGCCAGCAACAGGGGTGAAGCTTTCTTT. The encoded protein is CASNRGEAFF.

V is TRBV28 and J is TRBJ1-5; D possibly corresponds to TRBD1 (6 bases). This CDR3 spans 18 amino acids. V was pared by 1 base and J by 0 bases, with 16 bases between. The germline CDR1 and CDR2 sequences are MDHEN and SYDVKM. CDR3 loop: CASSLLRGAGHSNQPQHF. The CDR3 DNA follows: TGTGCCAGCAGTTTATTAAGGGGGGCAGGGCATAGCAATCAGCCCCAGCATTTT.

DNA of the CDR3: TGTGCCAGCAGTTTCCAAGGCCCAGGAGGGGTGGGCAATCAGCCCCAGCATTTT. It translates to CASSFQGPGGVGNQPQHF. The chain recombines TRBV28 with TRBJ1-5; TRBD1 might be the D (5 bases). V was clipped by 3 bases and J by 2 bases, with 20 bases between them. The CDR3 is 18 residues long. CDR1 is MDHEN and CDR2 is SYDVKM in the germline V gene.

The chain uses TRBV5-1 and TRBJ2-5, with 8 bases that match TRBD2. The V and J ends lost 0 bases and 0 bases, in that order; junction bases with no gene match: 13. This CDR3 is built from 19 residues. Looked up from germline, CDR1 is SGHRS and CDR2 is YFSETQ. The CDR3 loop is CASSLAGWSGGPYQETQYF. DNA for the CDR3: TGCGCCAGCAGCTTGGCTGGGTGGAGCGGGGGCCCGTACCAAGAGACCCAGTACTTC.

J is TRBJ1-1 and V is TRBV2, with no clear D. The CDR3 covers 13 residues. Germline loops: CDR1 SNHLY, CDR2 FYNNEI. V lost 10 bases and J 2 bases, leaving 14 bases between the germline ends. This chain's CDR3 is CATLRRLNTEAFF. Written as DNA, the CDR3 is TGTGCCACCCTTCGACGTCTAAACACTGAAGCTTTCTTT.

The V gene is TRBV27, the J gene TRBJ2-5; 7 positions agree with TRBD1. The CDR3 has 16 amino acids. Germline V gene sequence: CDR1 MNHEY, CDR2 SMNVEV (reference sequence). Germline trimming cut 6 bases from V and 2 bases from J; bases unmatched to any gene: 12. The CDR3 protein is CASRNFQAGGQETQYF. In nucleotides, the CDR3 is TGTGCCAGCAGAAACTTCCAGGCAGGGGGACAAGAGACCCAGTACTTC.

The gene calls are TRBV11-3 and TRBJ2-1, with a tentative D call TRBD2 (7 bases). CDR1 SGHNT and CDR2 YENEEA come from the germline V gene. V was trimmed by 0 bases and J by 2 bases, leaving 17 bases between them. The CDR3 has 18 residues. CDR3: CASSLEPSGGRTYNEQFF. The CDR3 DNA reads TGTGCCAGCAGCTTAGAGCCCTCGGGGGGCAGGACCTACAATGAGCAGTTCTTC.

The chain carries TRBV5-3 and TRBJ2-7; 15 bases match TRBD2. Being an ORF, TRBV5-3 has a function that is uncertain. The CDR3 extends over 19 amino acids. The trim removed 4 bases at V and 0 bases at J, leaving 11 bases unmatched. The CDR3 DNA follows: TGTGCCAGAAGCCCTCAGGGACTAGCGGGAGGTCCGAGCTCCTACGAGCAGTACTTC. Amino acids: CARSPQGLAGGPSSYEQYF.

Only one count was recorded for this clone. The chain employs TRBV10-3 and TRBJ1-5; D is uncertain. CDR3 length equals 13 residues. V lost 8 bases to trimming and J lost 6 bases, with 14 bases between them. CDR1 is ENHRY, CDR2 SYGVKD, per germline. DNA of the CDR3: TGTGCCATCCTTGAAACGGTGGGTCAGCCCCAGCATTTT. It encodes CAILETVGQPQHF.

As concerns this clone: A clone one base away is much larger, so this may be a read error. The same CDR3 can be traced to other DNA sequences in this sample. V gene TRBV11-1 combines with J gene TRBJ2-3; D is ambiguous. CDR3 length: 13 amino acids. Trimming removed 3 bases from V and 1 base from J, with 5 bases in between. Germline loops: CDR1 SGHAT, CDR2 FQDESV (reference sequence). The CDR3 region is CASSLSGTDTQYF. DNA of the CDR3: TGTGCCAGCAGCTTGAGCGGCACAGATACGCAGTATTTT.

This chain connects TRBV7-3 to TRBJ2-1; D might be TRBD1 (5 bases). V lost 3 bases to trimming and J lost 3 bases, with 6 bases between them. This CDR3 has 13 residues. Germline V gene lookup returns CDR1 SGHTA and CDR2 FQGTGA. As DNA, the CDR3 is TGTGCCAGCAGCTTGGGGCACTACAATGAGCAGTTCTTC. This codes for CASSLGHYNEQFF. Based on the CDR3 plus reference TRBV7-3 and TRBJ2-1, the full variable domain is GAGVSQTPSNKVTEKGKYVELRCDPISGHTALYWYRQSLGQGPEFLIYFQGTGAADDSGLPNDRFFAVRPEGSVSTLKIQRTERGDSAVYLCASSLGHYNEQFFGPGTRLTVL.

In its sample, this clone was seen a few times. Other DNA sequences within the sample encode an identical CDR3. The rearrangement uses TRBV30 and TRBJ1-1; TRBD1 matches at 7 bases. Looked up from germline, CDR1 is GTSNPN and CDR2 is SVGIG (reference sequence). This CDR3 is built from 16 residues. V dropped 3 bases and J dropped 5; count of bases not matched to a gene: 15. The CDR3 loop is CAWRGGTARGGTEAFF. CDR3 bases: TGTGCCTGGAGGGGCGGGACAGCCAGGGGTGGGACTGAAGCTTTCTTT.

This CDR3 reads CASSQVWADTQYF. Written as DNA, the CDR3 is TGTGCCAGTTCCCAAGTTTGGGCAGATACGCAGTATTTT. This chain links TRBV19 with TRBJ2-3; no reliable D call. The V gene lost 8 bases and the J gene lost 4 bases, with 13 bases spanning the gap. CDR3 length: 13 residues. The V gene's germline CDR1 is LNHDA and CDR2 SQIVND (reference sequence). Full variable domain (remainder filled in from reference TRBV19 and TRBJ2-3): DGGITQSPKYLFRKEGQNVTLSCEQNLNHDAMYWYRQDPGQGLRLIYYSQIVNDFQKGDIAEGYSVSREKKESFPLTVTSAQKNPTAFYLCASSQVWADTQYFGPGTRLTVL.

To note about this clone: The same CDR3 arises from other DNA sequences in this sample as well. This sequence joins TRBV2 and TRBJ1-2; D gene unclear. The V end lost 5 bases, the J end lost 4 bases, and 5 bases lay between the germline ends. This CDR3 comprises 11 residues. Looked up from germline, CDR1 is SNHLY and CDR2 is FYNNEI. Here the CDR3 reads CASSPIYGYTF. In DNA form, the CDR3 reads TGTGCCAGCAGTCCAATCTATGGCTACACCTTC.

The sample holds one count of this clone. The rearrangement uses TRBV19 and TRBJ2-3, with D unresolved. The germline V and J ends were trimmed by 5 bases and 0 bases, with 3 bases remaining between them. There are 12 residues in the CDR3. CDR1 is LNHDA and CDR2 is SQIVND in the germline V gene (reference sequence). CDR3 DNA: TGTGCCAGTAGTCAGAGCACAGATACGCAGTATTTT. This encodes CASSQSTDTQYF. Combining the CDR3 with reference TRBV19 and TRBJ2-3 gives the whole variable domain DGGITQSPKYLFRKEGQNVTLSCEQNLNHDAMYWYRQDPGQGLRLIYYSQIVNDFQKGDIAEGYSVSREKKESFPLTVTSAQKNPTAFYLCASSQSTDTQYFGPGTRLTVL.

As for this clone: An end of the junction does not agree with germline; a read error may underlie this. J is TRBJ2-5 and V is TRBV6-6; D gene ambiguous. The V gene's germline CDR1 is MNHNY and CDR2 SVGAGI (reference sequence). The CDR3 extends over 15 amino acids. The CDR3 spells CASSTTRTLQGTQYF. DNA for the CDR3: TGTGCCAGCAGTACCACCCGGACCCTTCAAGGGACCCAGTACTTC.

This clone was seen a handful of times. The V gene is TRBV10-3, the J gene TRBJ2-1; unclear D gene. Germline-derived CDR1 and CDR2 are ENHRY and SYGVKD. This CDR3 is 13 amino acids long. With 2 bases removed from V and 12 bases from J, the gap between germline ends came to 14 bases. In nucleotides, the CDR3 is TGTGCCATCAGTGAGGCCGATAGCAGACTGCAGTTCTTC. Residues: CAISEADSRLQFF.

This clone has a count of ten or more. The chain employs TRBV29-1 and TRBJ2-3, with TRBD2 matching 16 bases. This CDR3 has 17 amino acids. Germline V gives CDR1 SQVTM, CDR2 ANQGSEA. V lost 4 bases and J lost 4; bases outside the gene matches: 8. CDR3 loop: CSVGGTSGRASPDTQYF. CDR3 sequence (DNA): TGCAGCGTTGGGGGGACTAGCGGGAGGGCCAGCCCAGATACGCAGTATTTT.

This sequence joins TRBV6-5 and TRBJ1-1, with 7 bases lining up with TRBD1. Germline V gene data show CDR1 as MNHEY and CDR2 as SVGAGI. V was clipped by 7 bases and J by 7 bases; unmatched bases: 3. CDR3 length: 11 residues. CDR3 nucleotide sequence: TGTGCCAGCAACTGGGACAGTGAAGCTTTCTTT. The encoded protein is CASNWDSEAFF.

About this clone itself: A single base separates this from a much larger clone, so it may be a read error. This chain joins TRBV5-4 and TRBJ2-7; unclear D gene. The CDR3 sequence is 11 residues long. Trimming left V 4 bases short and J 1 base short, with 3 bases between. CDR1 and CDR2 (germline): SGHNT, YYREEE (reference sequence). DNA of the CDR3: TGTGCCAGCAGCCAGTCCTACGAGCAGTACTTC. Its protein product is CASSQSYEQYF.